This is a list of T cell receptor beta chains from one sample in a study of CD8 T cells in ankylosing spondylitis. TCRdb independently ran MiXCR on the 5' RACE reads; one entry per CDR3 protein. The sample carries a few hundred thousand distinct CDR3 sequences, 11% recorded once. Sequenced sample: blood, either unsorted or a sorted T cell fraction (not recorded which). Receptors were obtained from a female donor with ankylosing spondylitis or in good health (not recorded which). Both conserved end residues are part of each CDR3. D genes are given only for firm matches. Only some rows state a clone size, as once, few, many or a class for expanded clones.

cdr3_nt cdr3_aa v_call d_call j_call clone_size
TGTGCCAGCACGTGGGCCGCTGGTTATACGCAGTATTTT CASTWAAGYTQYF TRBV7-6 NA TRBJ2-3 NA
TGTGCCAGCAGCCTCGGGACTAGCGGGAGTGGACAAGAGACCCAGTACTTC CASSLGTSGSGQETQYF TRBV7-2 TRBD2 TRBJ2-5 many
TGTGCCACCAGCAGAGATCGGGCCAGAAGCACAGATACGCAGTATTTT CATSRDRARSTDTQYF TRBV15 NA TRBJ2-3 many
TGTGCCAGCAGCCTACAGGGAGAAAAACTGTTTTTT CASSLQGEKLFF TRBV28 NA TRBJ1-4 many
TGTGCCAGCTCACCACGAACACAGAGGCAATTTCACTACGAGCAGTACTTC CASSPRTQRQFHYEQYF TRBV18 NA TRBJ2-7 many
TGTGCCACCAATCTGGGGAGTGGGGAGACCCAGTACTTC CATNLGSGETQYF TRBV7-2 NA TRBJ2-5 NA
TGTGCCAGCAGCGTAGCTGTAGGCCGCTACGAGCAGTACTTC CASSVAVGRYEQYF TRBV9 NA TRBJ2-7 many
TGTGCCAGCACCCCGGGGACAGGGGGCACAGATACGCAGTATTTT CASTPGTGGTDTQYF TRBV27 TRBD1 TRBJ2-3 many
TGTGCCATCAGTGATAGGACAGTGAGCTCTGGAAACACCATATATTTT CAISDRTVSSGNTIYF TRBV10-3 NA TRBJ1-3 many
TGTGCCAGCAGCTCCGGGGCCGGCTATGGCTACACCTTC CASSSGAGYGYTF TRBV7-9 NA TRBJ1-2 many
TGTGCCAGCAGCTCTGGAGGCAGCGGGGCCGCAGATACGCAGTATTTT CASSSGGSGAADTQYF TRBV7-2 TRBD2 TRBJ2-3 few
TGTGCCAGCAGCTTTGGGACGCTTCAAGAGACCCAGTACTTC CASSFGTLQETQYF TRBV5-6 NA TRBJ2-5 many
TGTGCCAGCAGCTCCCCGTCGAAGACTAGCTCCTACAATGAGCAGTTCTTC CASSSPSKTSSYNEQFF TRBV7-8 NA TRBJ2-1 NA
TGTGCCAGCAGCTTGCTAGGACGAGATAGCAATCAGCCCCAGCATTTT CASSLLGRDSNQPQHF TRBV5-6 NA TRBJ1-5 NA
TGCAGTGCCCCTGGGCAGGAGAGGACCGGGGAGCTGTTTTTT CSAPGQERTGELFF TRBV20-1 NA TRBJ2-2 many
TGCGCCAGCAGCCCCGGCGATGGGGGAAACTATGGCTACACCTTC CASSPGDGGNYGYTF TRBV5-1 NA TRBJ1-2 NA
TGTGCCAGCAGCGCAGACCTAGCCGCAGCGGGCGAGCAGTACTTC CASSADLAAAGEQYF TRBV7-6 NA TRBJ2-7 NA
TGCAGCGTTGGACTGAGCAATCAGCCCCAGCATTTT CSVGLSNQPQHF TRBV29-1 NA TRBJ1-5 few
TGCAGTGCTAGAGATTTCCGGGAGAGCACAGATACGCAGTATTTT CSARDFRESTDTQYF TRBV20-1 NA TRBJ2-3 few
TGCGCCAGCAGCTCCACGACGACAGGGCAAAAACTGTTTTTT CASSSTTTGQKLFF TRBV5-1 TRBD1 TRBJ1-4 NA
TGCAGCGTTGCTGTGGGGGGGTACGAGCAGTACTTC CSVAVGGYEQYF TRBV29-1 TRBD2 TRBJ2-7 NA
TGTGCCAGCAGTCCCCGGGGGGAAGGGAATTCACCCCTCCACTTT CASSPRGEGNSPLHF TRBV12-3/TRBV12-4 NA TRBJ1-6 many
TGTGCCATCGGATGGGCTAGCGGGAGCAATGAGCAGTTCTTC CAIGWASGSNEQFF TRBV10-3 TRBD2 TRBJ2-1 many
TGTGCCAGCAGCTCTCCGACAGGGTACTATGGCTACACCTTC CASSSPTGYYGYTF TRBV9 TRBD1 TRBJ1-2 many
TGTGCCAGCAGTTACGACCGAAGCAACCCTGGAAACACCATATATTTT CASSYDRSNPGNTIYF TRBV6-5 NA TRBJ1-3 many
TGCTGTGCTAGACCCAGCGGGAGGGCCCTAAACACCGGGGAGCTGTTTTTT CCARPSGRALNTGELFF TRBV20-1 TRBD2 TRBJ2-2 NA
TGTGCCAGCAGCCCTTTGGGACTAGCAGGCAATGAGCAGTTCTTC CASSPLGLAGNEQFF TRBV14 TRBD2 TRBJ2-1 NA
TGTGCCAGCAGCTTCTCAGGAATCAACGAGCAGTACTTC CASSFSGINEQYF TRBV7-9 NA TRBJ2-7 few
TGCAGTGCTCCCTCATCGGATAGCGGGGGCTCCTACGAGCAGTACTTC CSAPSSDSGGSYEQYF TRBV20-1 TRBD2 TRBJ2-7 few
TGTGCCAGCAGCGCACCCCGTCGGGGGGGCACAGATACGCAGTATTTT CASSAPRRGGTDTQYF TRBV6-1 TRBD2 TRBJ2-3 many
TGCAGCGTTGGCGGGACAGCGCCCGTGGGTACGCAGTATTTT CSVGGTAPVGTQYF TRBV29-1 NA TRBJ2-3 many
TGTGCCAGCAGCCCAACGAGGGTAAGACAGACCCAGTACTTC CASSPTRVRQTQYF TRBV27 NA TRBJ2-5 many
TGCAGTGTCCGCGCGGTCCTCAATTCACCCCTCCACTTT CSVRAVLNSPLHF TRBV20-1 NA TRBJ1-6 many
TGTGCCAGCAGGCCTACTAGCGGGCCATACAATGAGCAGTTCTTC CASRPTSGPYNEQFF TRBV7-2 TRBD2 TRBJ2-1 many
TGTGCCAGCAGCTTGGGTCGGCTAGCGGGGGGCGATACGCAGTATTTT CASSLGRLAGGDTQYF TRBV5-5 TRBD2 TRBJ2-3 NA
TGTGCCAGCAGTTTAGGCCAGGGGGAGTTTGGCTACACCTTC CASSLGQGEFGYTF TRBV12-3/TRBV12-4 TRBD1 TRBJ1-2 many
TGTGCCAGCAGTCAATCATCAGGGGCAACAGGCTATGGCTACACCTTC CASSQSSGATGYGYTF TRBV12-3/TRBV12-4 NA TRBJ1-2 many
TGCGCCAGCAGCATCGAGGGACATCTCTACGAGCAGTACTTC CASSIEGHLYEQYF TRBV5-1 NA TRBJ2-7 many
TGCAGTGCATCGAACCCAGGGGGCGCATCCGGGGAGCTGTTTTTT CSASNPGGASGELFF TRBV20-1 TRBD1 TRBJ2-2 NA
TGTGCCAGCAGTTTCGGGAGGAACACTGAAGCTTTCTTT CASSFGRNTEAFF TRBV12-3/TRBV12-4 NA TRBJ1-1 many
TGTGCCAGCAGCCAAGAACAGTTAATGAGTGTCTACACCTTC CASSQEQLMSVYTF TRBV4-2 NA TRBJ1-2 many
TGTGCCAGCAGTTACTCGCCTCGGAACACCGGGGAGCTGTTTTTT CASSYSPRNTGELFF TRBV6-5 NA TRBJ2-2 NA
TGTGCCATCAGTAGCCTCAGCGGGGGCGGCACAGATACGCAGTATTTT CAISSLSGGGTDTQYF TRBV10-3 TRBD2 TRBJ2-3 many
TGTGCCAGCAGCGTAAGCGGGAGCGGGGTAGATACGCAGTATTTT CASSVSGSGVDTQYF TRBV9 TRBD2 TRBJ2-3 many
TGCGCCAGCAGCTTAACCTTACAGGGGTCGGACTATGGCTACACCTTC CASSLTLQGSDYGYTF TRBV5-1 TRBD1 TRBJ1-2 many
TGTGCCAGCAGCTTATTTCCCGGGGAGCTGTTTTTT CASSLFPGELFF TRBV7-2 NA TRBJ2-2 many
TGTGCCAGCAGTTTGGGACAGGGATACGAGCAGTACTTC CASSLGQGYEQYF TRBV12-3/TRBV12-4 TRBD1 TRBJ2-7 many
TGTGCCAGCAGTTTAGCGGGGGCGGCCGAGACCCAGTACTTC CASSLAGAAETQYF TRBV28 NA TRBJ2-5 NA
TGTGCCAGCAGCGGGGGGGGGTTTACGCAGTATTTT CASSGGGFTQYF TRBV25-1 TRBD2 TRBJ2-3 many
TGTGCCCGCAGTGACCCTTTTGGACTAGCGGGAGCCGGGGAGCTGTTTTTT CARSDPFGLAGAGELFF TRBV6-2/TRBV6-3 TRBD2 TRBJ2-2 NA
TGTGCCAGCAGTTCCGGGACCGCGGGTGTAAAACTGTTTTTT CASSSGTAGVKLFF TRBV12-3/TRBV12-4 NA TRBJ1-4 few
TGCAGTGCTAGAGTAACAGGGAAACTAGCCAAAAACATTCAGTACTTC CSARVTGKLAKNIQYF TRBV20-1 NA TRBJ2-4 NA
TGTGCCAGCTCACTCGCCGGGACTAGCGGGAGTCCCTACAATGAGCAGTTCTTC CASSLAGTSGSPYNEQFF TRBV6-2/TRBV6-3 TRBD2 TRBJ2-1 NA
TGCGCCAGCAGCCGGGACGGGGGTCGCAAGGTCACTGAAGCTTTCTTT CASSRDGGRKVTEAFF TRBV5-1 NA TRBJ1-1 NA
TGCGCCAGCGGTCTGGAGTTCATGAACACTGAAGCTTTCTTT CASGLEFMNTEAFF TRBV5-1 NA TRBJ1-1 many
TGTGCCAGCAGCTTAGGGCGGACTATAGACACCGGGGAGCTGTTTTTT CASSLGRTIDTGELFF TRBV7-7 NA TRBJ2-2 NA
TGCAGTCTTAGGGCCCAGAGCGAGACCCAGTACTTC CSLRAQSETQYF TRBV20-1 NA TRBJ2-5 many